This entry lists 5 T cell receptor beta chains sequenced from one sample in a study of T cell repertoires in cytomegalovirus infection (dated by TCRdb to the late 2010s). The sample was run on an Illumina HiSeq 1500. TCRdb took the public reads, trimmed them with fastp at Q25, ran MiXCR for clone calling and kept in-frame beta chains. Each record represents a unique CDR3 protein, reported with the most common genes and DNA among its rows. This sample comprises tens of thousands of distinct CDR3 sequences, approximately 22% of them detected only once. The ten biggest clones cover 79% of the sample. For these receptors, no antigen is known. Sample: PBMCs, sequenced either directly or after in vitro stimulation (not recorded which). These receptors were collected from a human donor in good health (CMV status not recorded). Some clones in this sample may be carry-over from other donors' samples.

The CDR3 DNA is TGTGCCAGCAGTTTTCAACAGGGGGCTTATCAGCCCCAGCATTTT. Translating it yields CASSFQQGAYQPQHF. The chain combines TRBV28 with TRBJ1-5, with 9 bases that match TRBD1. CDR1 MDHEN and CDR2 SYDVKM come from the germline V gene. J lost 5 bases, V lost 3 bases, and 5 bases had no gene match. The CDR3 consists of 15 residues. Looking up the rest from reference TRBV28 and TRBJ1-5 gives the full variable domain: DVKVTQSSRYLVKRTGEKVFLECVQDMDHENMFWYRQDPGLGLRLIYFSYDVKMKEKGDIPEGYSVSREKKERFSLILESASTNQTSMYLCASSFQQGAYQPQHFGDGTRLSIL.

V is TRBV10-3 and J is TRBJ2-7; no clear D. CDR3 length: 13 amino acids. V was shortened by 0 bases and J by 4 bases, with 7 bases between the two germline ends. From germline, CDR1 is ENHRY and CDR2 SYGVKD. DNA for the CDR3: TGTGCCATCAGTGAGTCCGCCCAATACGAGCAGTACGTC. Translating it yields CAISESAQYEQYV.

This clonotype was found many times. The rearrangement uses TRBV7-2 and TRBJ2-6, with D perhaps matching TRBD1 (7 bases). Germline values: CDR1 SGHTA, CDR2 FQGNSA. V was clipped by 4 bases and J by 0 bases, with 16 bases between them. The CDR3 contains 18 residues. The CDR3 DNA reads TGTGCCAGCAGCTCTCGACAGGGACTCAGCTCTGGGGCCAACGTCCTGACTTTC. This codes for CASSSRQGLSSGANVLTF. The complete variable domain, with remaining parts taken from reference TRBV7-2 and TRBJ2-6, reads GAGVSQSPSNKVTEKGKDVELRCDPISGHTALYWYRQSLGQGLEFLIYFQGNSAPDKSGLPSDRFSAERTGGSVSTLTIQRTQQEDSAVYLCASSSRQGLSSGANVLTFGAGSRLTVL.

This clonotype has just a few counts. The CDR3 spells CASSLRTEETQYF. DNA of the CDR3: TGTGCCAGCAGCCTACGGACAGAAGAGACCCAGTACTTC. The gene calls are TRBV7-3 and TRBJ2-5; tentative D call: TRBD1 (6 bases). V lost 5 bases and J lost 3, with 10 bases in between. Germline V gives CDR1 SGHTA, CDR2 FQGTGA. The CDR3 is made up of 13 amino acids.

In this sample, this clonotype turned up many times. The chain links TRBV12-3 or TRBV12-4 to TRBJ2-7; no firm D call. The length of the CDR3 is 12 residues. V lost 8 bases and J lost 11, with 19 bases in between. The CDR3: CASRGPGLIEYV. Written as DNA, the CDR3 is TGTGCCAGCCGAGGACCCGGCTTGATAGAGTACGTC.